A selection of T cell receptor beta chains follows, all from one sample in a study of blood T cell repertoires in COVID-19. Measured with immunoSEQ multiplex PCR; TCRdb has only the in-frame clones, and not every one. The sample carries around 130,000 clones, 75% to 90% recorded once. Sequencing was done on a sample of PBMCs or T cells enriched from blood (not recorded which). The receptors derive from a woman in her forties or fifties who had recovered from COVID-19. Both conserved end residues are part of each CDR3. D genes are given only for firm matches. Part of the rows lack a size; the others show once, few, many or a class for expanded clones.

cdr3_length,d_call,v_call,j_call,clone_size,cdr3_nt,cdr3_aa
14,TRBD1,TRBV3-1/TRBV3-2,TRBJ1-6,few,TGTGCCAGCAGCCAACCGAGGACAGGTTCACCCCTCCACTTT,CASSQPRTGSPLHF
13,TRBD2,TRBV29-1,TRBJ2-7,once,TGCAGCTTTACTAGCGGGGGGATCTACGAGCAGTACTTC,CSFTSGGIYEQYF
15,NA,TRBV6-1,TRBJ2-7,NA,TGTGCCAGCAGTGAAAAGGCAGGGACTTCCTACGAGCAGTACTTC,CASSEKAGTSYEQYF
13,TRBD1,TRBV7-8,TRBJ1-2,NA,TGTGCCAGCAGCCCAGGGGGAGGCTATGGCTACACCTTC,CASSPGGGYGYTF
15,TRBD2,TRBV11-3,TRBJ2-5,NA,TGTGCCAGCAGCCCCTACGGGGCGGGGGGAGAGACCCAGTACTTC,CASSPYGAGGETQYF
13,TRBD1,TRBV2,TRBJ2-7,NA,TGTGCCAGCAAAGTACAGGGGAACTACGAGCAGTACTTC,CASKVQGNYEQYF
17,TRBD2,TRBV3-1/TRBV3-2,TRBJ2-7,once,TGTGCCAGCAGCCAAGAACGGAATCGCGGCAGGGAGGGTCAGCAGTACTTC,CASSQERNRGREGQQYF
14,TRBD1,TRBV11-2,TRBJ2-3,NA,TGTGCCAGCAGTCCAACAGGGGTTCGGAATACGCAGTATTTT,CASSPTGVRNTQYF
15,TRBD1,TRBV4-1,TRBJ1-5,once,TGCGCCAGCAGCCAGTCCAGGGGGAAGGGGCAGCCCCAGCATTTT,CASSQSRGKGQPQHF
14,TRBD1,TRBV7-9,TRBJ1-4,NA,TGTGCCAGCAGCTTAAGACAGGGGAGCGAAAAACTGTTTTTT,CASSLRQGSEKLFF
13,TRBD1,TRBV20-1,TRBJ1-6,NA,TGCAGTGCTAGTAGACAGGGTGATTCACCCCTCCACTTT,CSASRQGDSPLHF
16,TRBD1,TRBV18,TRBJ2-3,NA,TGTGCCAGCTCACCACCGACAGGGGGCGGCACAGATACGCAGTATTTT,CASSPPTGGGTDTQYF
14,TRBD1,TRBV9,TRBJ1-2,NA,TGTGCCAGCAGCCCGGGACAGGGCAGCTATGGCTACACCTTC,CASSPGQGSYGYTF
11,NA,TRBV5-6,TRBJ1-2,NA,TGTGCCAGCAGCATAGGGGGTGGCTACACCTTC,CASSIGGGYTF
15,NA,TRBV15,TRBJ2-7,NA,TGTGCCACCAGCAGAGGGGCAGGGCTATCCTACGAGCAGTACTTC,CATSRGAGLSYEQYF
13,NA,TRBV7-3,TRBJ1-1,once,TGTGCCAGCAGCTTAGGGGGGAGCGCTGAAGCTTTCTTT,CASSLGGSAEAFF
15,TRBD1,TRBV19,TRBJ2-2,NA,TGTGCCAGTAGTACGGACAGGGGTTTCACCGGGGAGCTGTTTTTT,CASSTDRGFTGELFF
12,NA,TRBV2,TRBJ2-2,NA,TGTGCCAGCAAGCAGGGCTCCGGGGAGCTGTTTTTT,CASKQGSGELFF
17,NA,TRBV4-1,TRBJ2-1,NA,TGCGCCAGCAGCCAAGATCCTCCGGGGGACCGTCACAATGAGCAGTTCTTC,CASSQDPPGDRHNEQFF
12,NA,TRBV6-5,TRBJ2-3,NA,TGTGCCAGCAACGAGCGGGCGGATACGCAGTATTTT,CASNERADTQYF
16,TRBD2,TRBV11-3,TRBJ2-5,once,TGTGCCAGCAGCGGGGGTCGGGCTAGCGGGAAAGAGACCCAGTACTTC,CASSGGRASGKETQYF
16,NA,TRBV7-9,TRBJ1-3,few,TGTGCCAGCAGCTCGTTAACAGGAGATTCTGGAAACACCATATATTTT,CASSSLTGDSGNTIYF
17,TRBD2,TRBV4-1,TRBJ2-1,NA,TGCGCCAGCAGCCACCGATTAGCGGGGACGTCCTACAATGAGCAGTTCTTC,CASSHRLAGTSYNEQFF
13,NA,TRBV14,TRBJ2-1,NA,TGTGCCAGCACCCGAAGGGGGGGCAATGGTATGTTCTTC,CASTRRGGNGMFF
14,NA,TRBV3-1/TRBV3-2,TRBJ2-7,NA,TGTGCCAGCAGCCCGTCAGGGCTCTCCTACGAGCAGTACTTC,CASSPSGLSYEQYF
16,NA,TRBV14,TRBJ1-6,NA,TGTGCCAGCAGCCAAGAAGCAGGGGTTTATAATTCACCCCTCCACTTT,CASSQEAGVYNSPLHF
16,TRBD1,TRBV4-3,TRBJ2-1,many,TGCGCCAGCAGCCCGCAGGGACAGGGTGGGTACAATGAGCAGTTCTTC,CASSPQGQGGYNEQFF